This T cell receptor (beta chain) is from a study of OX40 agonist ivuxolimab in advanced cancers. About the investigation overall: The costimulatory receptor OX40 (CD134) was targeted by ivuxolimab, a fully human IgG2 agonistic monoclonal antibody. Intravenous ivuxolimab was administered to patients every 2 weeks at six dose levels: 0.01, 0.1, 0.3, 1.5, 3 and 10 mg/kg. Of the roughly 51 patients in dose escalation, some 20 had hepatocellular carcinoma, around 15 had melanoma, 9 had renal cell carcinoma and 9 had head and neck cancer. In the dose-escalation cohort, 82.7% of patients were male, and the mean age was approximately 55 years, with a range of roughly 20 to 79. Patients were allowed to have had prior anti-PD-1, anti-PD-L1 or anti-CTLA-4 therapy, and around 37% of the dose-escalation patients had previously received checkpoint inhibitors. Partial responses occurred in three dose-escalation patients: two with cutaneous melanoma and one with hepatocellular carcinoma. Peripheral TCRbeta sequencing aimed to test whether ivuxolimab altered TCR sequence diversity and caused clonal T-cell expansion. The paper covers the monotherapy dose-escalation part of the phase I ivuxolimab trial, which included N = 52 patients. What the work shows at the level of the full study, not this receptor alone: In partial responders in the 0.1-3.0 mg/kg groups, normalized peripheral clonal expansion was found to be among the lowest, especially among CD8+ T cells. The antigen specificity of the clonally expanded peripheral T cells was not determined. Clonal expansion of both CD4+ and CD8+ blood T cells was observed from baseline to week 6 at doses 0.1 to 3.0 mg/kg. After ivuxolimab, expanded clones were on average more numerous among CD8+ T cells than among CD4+ T cells. Low levels of normalized T-cell clonal expansion were also seen in some patients who did not respond.

For this chain, trimming is 0 bases at the V end and 8 bases at the J end, and the number of junction bases without a gene match is 6. CDR3 length: 15 amino acids, cysteine to phenylalanine. The DNA shown is the 45-base CDR3, in frame from base 1. According to the germline V gene (reference sequence), CDR1 reads LNHNV and CDR2 reads YYDKDF. Patients with a history of autoimmune disease or receiving systemic immunosuppression were excluded from the trial. In every dose cohort, peripheral blood was drawn for TCR sequencing at baseline, cycle 4 day 1, and cycle 7 day 1. Samples were obtained from an open-label, multicenter, first-in-human phase I dose-escalation trial of ivuxolimab. The trial enrolled adults with locally advanced or metastatic head and neck squamous cell, hepatocellular, melanoma or renal cell carcinoma. Before TCR sequencing, CD4+ T cells and CD8+ T cells from peripheral blood were sorted into separate populations.

Genomic DNA was extracted from sorted cells for sequencing of the TCRbeta CDR3 region. TCRbeta CDR3 regions were sequenced using the immunoSEQ Assay. The clones in this table, taken by TCRdb from immuneACCESS, are in-frame only. Not every clone is retained; where verified, under half of the shortfall comes from an unresolved V gene, and the cause of the rest is unknown. For this sample the table gives about 36,000 clones, of which over 75% were detected only once. In total, the top ten clones hold roughly a fifth of the sample. As for this clone: Its target antigen remains unknown. Base qualities were left out, and no much larger clone turns up one base away.

The rearrangement combines TRBV15 with TRBJ1-2, with 10 middle bases fitting TRBD1. The sample consisted of CD4+ or CD8+ T cells sorted from blood, taken in a trial of the OX40 agonist ivuxolimab. This receptor was identified in an adult with an advanced solid tumor such as melanoma, head and neck, liver or kidney cancer. The DNA is as follows: TGTGCCACCAGCAGAGATAGGACAGGGGGACTCGGCTACACCTTC. This encodes CATSRDRTGGLGYTF.